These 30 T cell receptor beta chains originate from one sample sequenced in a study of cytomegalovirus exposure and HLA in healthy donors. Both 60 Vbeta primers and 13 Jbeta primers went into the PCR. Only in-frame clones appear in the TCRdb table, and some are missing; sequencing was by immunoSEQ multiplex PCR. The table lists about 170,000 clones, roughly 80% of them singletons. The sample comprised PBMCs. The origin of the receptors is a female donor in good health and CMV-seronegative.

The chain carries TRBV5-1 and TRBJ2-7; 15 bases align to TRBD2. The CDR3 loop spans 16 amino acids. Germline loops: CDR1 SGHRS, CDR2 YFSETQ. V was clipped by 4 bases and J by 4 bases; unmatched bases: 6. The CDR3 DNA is TGCGCCAGCAGCCGGGGGACTAGCGGGAGGCGGTACGAGCAGTACTTC. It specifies CASSRGTSGRRYEQYF.

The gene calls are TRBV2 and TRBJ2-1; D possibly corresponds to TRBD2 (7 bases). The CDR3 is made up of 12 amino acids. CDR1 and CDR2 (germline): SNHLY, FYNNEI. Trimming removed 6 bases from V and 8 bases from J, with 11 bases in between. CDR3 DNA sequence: TGTGCCAGCAGGAGGGAGGGGGATGAGCAGTTCTTC. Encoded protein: CASRREGDEQFF.

Here the CDR3 reads CAWSAGDYEQYF. The CDR3 region has the DNA TGTGCCTGGAGTGCGGGTGACTACGAGCAGTACTTC. The chain uses TRBV30 and TRBJ2-7; D uncertain. This CDR3 is 12 amino acids long. The germline gives CDR1 GTSNPN, CDR2 SVGIG (reference sequence). Trimming took off 1 base at V and 3 bases at J, with 7 bases between the two ends.

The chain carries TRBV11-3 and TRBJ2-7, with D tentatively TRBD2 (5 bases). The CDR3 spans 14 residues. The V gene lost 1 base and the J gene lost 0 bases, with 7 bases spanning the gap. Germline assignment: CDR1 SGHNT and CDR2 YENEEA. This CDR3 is CASSLVASSYEQYF. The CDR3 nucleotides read TGTGCCAGCAGCTTAGTAGCGAGCTCCTACGAGCAGTACTTC.

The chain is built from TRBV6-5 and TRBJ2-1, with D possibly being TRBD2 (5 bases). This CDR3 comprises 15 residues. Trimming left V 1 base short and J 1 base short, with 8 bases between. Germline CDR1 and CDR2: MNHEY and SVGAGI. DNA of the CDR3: TGTGCCAGCAGTTACTTGAAGCGGTCCTACAATGAGCAGTTCTTC. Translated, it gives CASSYLKRSYNEQFF.

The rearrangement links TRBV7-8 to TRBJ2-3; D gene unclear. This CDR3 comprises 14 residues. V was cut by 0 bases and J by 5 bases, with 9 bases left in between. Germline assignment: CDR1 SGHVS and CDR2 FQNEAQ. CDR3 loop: CASSLAQRLDTQYF. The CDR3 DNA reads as TGTGCCAGCAGCTTAGCGCAACGGTTAGATACGCAGTATTTT.

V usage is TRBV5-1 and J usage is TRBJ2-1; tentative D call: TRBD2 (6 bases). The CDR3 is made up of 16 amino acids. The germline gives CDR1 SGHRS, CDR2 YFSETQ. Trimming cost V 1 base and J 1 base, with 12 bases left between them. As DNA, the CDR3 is TGCGCCAGCAGCTTGCGTAGCGGCGCTTCCTACAATGAGCAGTTCTTC. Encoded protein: CASSLRSGASYNEQFF.

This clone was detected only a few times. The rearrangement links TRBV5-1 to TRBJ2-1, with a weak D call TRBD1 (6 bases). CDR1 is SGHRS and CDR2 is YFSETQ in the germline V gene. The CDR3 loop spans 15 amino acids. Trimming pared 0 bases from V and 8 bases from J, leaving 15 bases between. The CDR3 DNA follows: TGCGCCAGCAGCTTGGAAGGGGGTCTAGGGGATGAGCAGTTCTTC. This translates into CASSLEGGLGDEQFF.

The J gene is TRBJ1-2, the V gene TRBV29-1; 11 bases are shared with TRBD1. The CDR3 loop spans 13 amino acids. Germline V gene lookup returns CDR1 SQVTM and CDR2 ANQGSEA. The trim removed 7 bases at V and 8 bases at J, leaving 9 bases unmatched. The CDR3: CSGGGTGGGGYTF. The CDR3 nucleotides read TGCAGCGGAGGCGGGACAGGGGGTGGGGGCTACACCTTC.

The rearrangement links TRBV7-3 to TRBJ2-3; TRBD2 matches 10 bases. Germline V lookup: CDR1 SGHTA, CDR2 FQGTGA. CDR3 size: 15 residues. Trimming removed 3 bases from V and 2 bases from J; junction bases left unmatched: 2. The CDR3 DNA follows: TGTGCCAGCAGCTTTAGCGGGGGGACCACAGATACGCAGTATTTT. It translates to CASSFSGGTTDTQYF.

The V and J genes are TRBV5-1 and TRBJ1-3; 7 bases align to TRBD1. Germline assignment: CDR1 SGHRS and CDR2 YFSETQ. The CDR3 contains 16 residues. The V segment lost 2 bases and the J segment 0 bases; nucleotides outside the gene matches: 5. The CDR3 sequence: CASSFSGQSSGNTIYF. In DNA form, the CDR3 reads TGCGCCAGCAGCTTTTCGGGACAGAGCTCTGGAAACACCATATATTTT.

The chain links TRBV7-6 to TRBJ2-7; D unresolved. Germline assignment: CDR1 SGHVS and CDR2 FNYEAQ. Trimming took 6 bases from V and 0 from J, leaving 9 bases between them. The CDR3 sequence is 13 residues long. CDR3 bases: TGTGCCAGCAGGGCGGCGGACTCCTACGAGCAGTACTTC. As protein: CASRAADSYEQYF.

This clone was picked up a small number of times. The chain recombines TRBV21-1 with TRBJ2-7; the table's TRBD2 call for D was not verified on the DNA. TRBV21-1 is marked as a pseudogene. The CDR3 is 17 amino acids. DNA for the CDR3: TGTGCCAGCAGCAAAGGTAATAGCGGGGATACCAAAGACGAGCAGTACTTC. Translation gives CASSKGNSGDTKDEQYF.

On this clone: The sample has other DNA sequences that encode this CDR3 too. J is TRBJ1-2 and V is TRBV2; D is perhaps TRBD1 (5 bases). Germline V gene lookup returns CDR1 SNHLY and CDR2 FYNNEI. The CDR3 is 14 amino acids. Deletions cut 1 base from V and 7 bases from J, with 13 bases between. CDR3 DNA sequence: TGTGCCAGCAGTGAAGTGGTGACGGGGGGTGGCTACACCTTC. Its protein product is CASSEVVTGGGYTF.

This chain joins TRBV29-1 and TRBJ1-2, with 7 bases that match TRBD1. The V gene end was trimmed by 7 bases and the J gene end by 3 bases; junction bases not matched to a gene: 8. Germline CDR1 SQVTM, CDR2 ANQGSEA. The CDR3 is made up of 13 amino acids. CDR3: CSADRVGDYGYTF. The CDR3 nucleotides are TGCAGCGCTGACAGGGTGGGCGACTATGGCTACACCTTC.

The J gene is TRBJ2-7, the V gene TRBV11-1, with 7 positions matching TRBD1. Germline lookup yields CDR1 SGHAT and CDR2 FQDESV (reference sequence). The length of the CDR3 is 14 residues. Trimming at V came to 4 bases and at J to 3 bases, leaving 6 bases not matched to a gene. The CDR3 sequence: CASSSTGSIYEQYF. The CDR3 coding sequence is TGTGCCAGCAGCTCGACAGGGTCGATCTACGAGCAGTACTTC. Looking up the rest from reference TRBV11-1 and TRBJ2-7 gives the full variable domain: EAEVAQSPRYKITEKSQAVAFWCDPISGHATLYWYRQILGQGPELLVQFQDESVVDDSQLPKDRFSAERLKGVDSTLKIQPAELGDSAMYLCASSSTGSIYEQYFGPGTRLTVT.

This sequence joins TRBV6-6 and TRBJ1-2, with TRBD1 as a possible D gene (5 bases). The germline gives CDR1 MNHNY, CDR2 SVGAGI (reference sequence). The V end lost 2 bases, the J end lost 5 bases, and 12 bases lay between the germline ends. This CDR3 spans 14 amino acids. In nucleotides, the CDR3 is TGTGCCAGCAGTTACGGAGGGACGGCTTATGGCTACACCTTC. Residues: CASSYGGTAYGYTF.

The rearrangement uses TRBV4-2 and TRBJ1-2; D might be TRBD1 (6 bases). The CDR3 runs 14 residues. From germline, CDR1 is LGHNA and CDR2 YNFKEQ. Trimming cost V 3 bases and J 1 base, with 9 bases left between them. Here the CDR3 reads CASSQPRGNYGYTF. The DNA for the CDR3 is TGTGCCAGCAGCCAGCCCAGGGGTAACTATGGCTACACCTTC.

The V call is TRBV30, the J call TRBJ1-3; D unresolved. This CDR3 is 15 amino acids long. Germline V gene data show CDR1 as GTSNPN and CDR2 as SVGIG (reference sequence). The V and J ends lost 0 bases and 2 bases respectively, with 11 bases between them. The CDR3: CAWSVRRSPGNTIYF. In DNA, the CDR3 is TGTGCCTGGAGTGTACGGAGGAGTCCTGGAAACACCATATATTTT. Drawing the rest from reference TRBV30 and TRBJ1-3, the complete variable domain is SQTIHQWPATLVQPVGSPLSLECTVEGTSNPNLYWYRQAAGRGLQLLFYSVGIGQISSEVPQNLSASRPQDRQFILSSKKLLLSDSGFYLCAWSVRRSPGNTIYFGEGSWLTVV.

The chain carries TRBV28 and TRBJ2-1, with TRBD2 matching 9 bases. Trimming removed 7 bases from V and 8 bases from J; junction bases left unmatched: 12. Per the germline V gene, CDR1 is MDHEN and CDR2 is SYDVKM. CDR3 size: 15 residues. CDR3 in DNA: TGTGCCAGCACCACCGGGGTAGCGGGAGTTTATGAGCAGTTCTTC. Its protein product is CASTTGVAGVYEQFF.

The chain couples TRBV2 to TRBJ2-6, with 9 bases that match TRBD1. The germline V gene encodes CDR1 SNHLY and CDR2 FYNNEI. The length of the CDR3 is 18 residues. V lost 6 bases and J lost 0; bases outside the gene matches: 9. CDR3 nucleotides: TGTGCCAGCAGAGCCGGGACAGGGCTCCGCTCTGGGGCCAACGTCCTGACTTTC. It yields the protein CASRAGTGLRSGANVLTF.

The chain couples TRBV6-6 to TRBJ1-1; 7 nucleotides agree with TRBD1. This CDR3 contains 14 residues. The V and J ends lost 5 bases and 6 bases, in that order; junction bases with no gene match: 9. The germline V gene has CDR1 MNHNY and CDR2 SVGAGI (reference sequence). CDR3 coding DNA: TGTGCCAGCAGTATAACAACAGGGGCCCCTGAAGCTTTCTTT. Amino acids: CASSITTGAPEAFF.

DNA of the CDR3: TGTGCCAGCAGCCCGTCACAGTGGCCCTACGAGCAGTACTTC. Residues: CASSPSQWPYEQYF. This chain joins TRBV5-4 and TRBJ2-7; D not certain. The CDR3 has 14 residues. Germline V gene data show CDR1 as SGHNT and CDR2 as YYREEE (reference sequence). V shed 4 bases and J shed 2 bases, with 13 bases lying between them. Complete variable domain (other parts from reference TRBV5-4 and TRBJ2-7): ETGVTQSPTHLIKTRGQQVTLRCSSQSGHNTVSWYQQALGQGPQFIFQYYREEENGRGNFPPRFSGLQFPNYSSELNVNALELDDSALYLCASSPSQWPYEQYFGPGTRLTVT.

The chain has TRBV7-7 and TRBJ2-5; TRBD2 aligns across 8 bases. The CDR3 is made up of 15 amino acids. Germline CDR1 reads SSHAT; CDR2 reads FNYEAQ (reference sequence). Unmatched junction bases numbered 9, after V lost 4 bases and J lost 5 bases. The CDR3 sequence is CASSSRAGGTETQYF. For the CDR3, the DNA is TGTGCCAGCAGCTCGAGGGCGGGGGGCACGGAGACCCAGTACTTC.

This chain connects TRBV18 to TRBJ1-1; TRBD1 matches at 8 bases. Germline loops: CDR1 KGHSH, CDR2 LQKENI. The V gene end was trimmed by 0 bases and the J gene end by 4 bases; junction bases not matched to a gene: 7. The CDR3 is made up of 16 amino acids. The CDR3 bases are TGTGCCAGCTCACCACCGAGGACAGGGATGGTCACTGAAGCTTTCTTT. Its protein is CASSPPRTGMVTEAFF.

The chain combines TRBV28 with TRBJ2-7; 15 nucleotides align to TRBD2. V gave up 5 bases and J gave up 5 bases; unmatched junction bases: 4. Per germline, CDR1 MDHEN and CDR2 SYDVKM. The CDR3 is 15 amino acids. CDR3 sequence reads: CASSTGTSGRNEQYF. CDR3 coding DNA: TGTGCCAGCAGTACTGGGACTAGCGGGAGGAACGAGCAGTACTTC.

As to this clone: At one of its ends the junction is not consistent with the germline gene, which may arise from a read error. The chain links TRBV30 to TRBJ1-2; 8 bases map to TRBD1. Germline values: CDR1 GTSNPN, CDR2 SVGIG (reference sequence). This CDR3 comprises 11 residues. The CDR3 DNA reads TGTGCCTGGAGGTCCCCCAGGGGGCCCCACTTC. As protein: CAWRSPRGPHF.

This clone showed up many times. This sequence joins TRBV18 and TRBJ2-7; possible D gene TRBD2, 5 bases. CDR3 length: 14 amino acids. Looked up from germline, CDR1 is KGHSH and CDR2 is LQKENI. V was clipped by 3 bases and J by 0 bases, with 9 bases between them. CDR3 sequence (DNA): TGTGCCAGCTCACCCGGACTCAGCTCCTACGAGCAGTACTTC. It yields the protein CASSPGLSSYEQYF.

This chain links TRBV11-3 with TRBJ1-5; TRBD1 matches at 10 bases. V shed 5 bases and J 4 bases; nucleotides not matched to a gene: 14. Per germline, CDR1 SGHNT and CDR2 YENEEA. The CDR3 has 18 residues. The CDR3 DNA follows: TGTGCCAGCAGCCATTTAGACAGGGGGCGCATGGAAAATCAGCCCCAGCATTTT. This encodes CASSHLDRGRMENQPQHF. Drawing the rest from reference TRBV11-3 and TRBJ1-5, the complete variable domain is EAGVVQSPRYKIIEKKQPVAFWCNPISGHNTLYWYLQNLGQGPELLIRYENEEAVDDSQLPKDRFSAERLKGVDSTLKIQPAELGDSAVYLCASSHLDRGRMENQPQHFGDGTRLSIL.

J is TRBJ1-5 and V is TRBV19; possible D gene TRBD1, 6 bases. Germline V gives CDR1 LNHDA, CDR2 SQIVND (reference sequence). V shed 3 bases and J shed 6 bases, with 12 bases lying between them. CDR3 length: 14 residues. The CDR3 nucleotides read TGTGCCAGTAGTATGAACAGGGAAAGTCAGCCCCAGCATTTT. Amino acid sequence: CASSMNRESQPQHF.